The T cell receptor (beta chain) described here comes from a study of siplizumab effects on memory and regulatory T cells (dated by TCRdb to 2018 to 2020). Some background on the complete study: The study examined how the anti-CD2 antibody siplizumab affects alloreactive T-cell subsets in allogeneic mixed lymphocyte reactions built from human PBMCs. Overall study outcomes, separate from this receptor: In reactions with siplizumab, an average of approximately 70% of mappable alloreactive CD4+ clones were Treg-derived, compared with about 27% in control reactions. Roughly 80-95% of proliferating CD4+ or CD8+ clones could not be assigned a naive or memory phenotype. Siplizumab significantly reduced the cumulative frequency of alloreactive sequences traceable to unstimulated CD4+ memory T cells. Unstimulated naive T cells appeared to be more diverse than memory T cells, and naive cells seemed to make a substantial contribution to the alloresponse. No functional confirmation was obtained for the suppressive function of proliferating Tregs from siplizumab cultures. Sequences below about 10^-5 frequency were poorly captured, so only a minor fraction of alloreactive clones could be mapped to unstimulated subsets.

The junction shows trimming of 9 bases on V and 3 bases on J, plus 12 bases between the germline ends. CDR1 and CDR2 are drawn from the germline V gene: MNHNS, SASEGT. From the cysteine up to the phenylalanine, the CDR3 has a length of 13 residues. Kept here is only the CDR3 DNA, which spans 39 bases and is read in frame from base 1. Sorted unstimulated T cells, along with proliferating T cells recovered from mixed lymphocyte reactions, underwent TCRbeta CDR3 sequencing. Fresh whole blood from roughly 10 HLA-typed healthy donors was used to isolate PBMCs. To map where alloreactive clones came from, CD4+ regulatory T cells in the unstimulated state were FACS-sorted. The library was generated by the immunoSEQ multiplex PCR assay. Around 100,000 TCR templates per sample were assayed by the deep sequencing platform. Genomic DNA extracted from sorted T cells was used for TCRbeta CDR3 sequencing. The authors' analysis ran thus. The R programming language was used for the clonal analysis of the TCRbeta CDR3 data. Comparing unstimulated samples against CFSE-low samples taken after the reaction was how alloreactive CD4+ and CD8+ clones were defined. Regulatory or non-regulatory origin was assigned to alloreactive CD4+ clones by matching of sequences to sorted unstimulated Treg and non-Treg repertoires. The table comes from immuneACCESS by way of TCRdb, which keeps in-frame sequences with V and J called. Part of the clones is missing from these tables; in studies checked, under half for an unresolved V gene and the rest for unknown reasons. That table supplies the V and J calls and clone size; D and trimming were determined from the DNA. This sample is represented by roughly 100,000 clones; 93% of them were singletons. The ten largest account for 0.62% of the sample.

Points on this clone: Its cognate antigen has yet to be identified. No clone much larger than this one lies a single base away; base qualities are absent.

This clonotype originated in a human donor in good health. The chain links TRBV6-1 with TRBJ1-5; the D gene cannot be resolved reliably. Material for sequencing was Tregs sorted from blood. The nucleotide sequence is given as TGTGCCAGTACCCTCCTCAACAATCAGCCCCAGCATTTT. This yields the protein CASTLLNNQPQHF.